These 24 T cell receptor beta chains were sequenced from one sample in a study of CD8+CD57+ T cells in acquired aplastic anemia. TCR beta VDJ and CDR3 profiles were obtained from a genomic DNA template. MiXCR, applied by TCRdb to the reads, yields one record per CDR3 protein. The sample yields a few hundred thousand distinct CDR3 sequences, about 80% seen once. Patients selected for sequencing had displayed CD8+CD57+ cell expansion by flow cytometry. Sequencing used sorted CD4+, CD8+, or CD8+CD57+ T cells (not recorded which) from PBMCs. These receptors were obtained from a human donor with aplastic anemia.

A word on this clonotype: The conserved phenylalanine or tryptophan normally closing the CDR3 is absent here, so this likely arose from a read error. It is unclear where the CDR3 begins or ends on the DNA, so no DNA is shown, and the CDR3 is as TCRdb lists it. The chain links TRBV7-3 to TRBJ2-1; TRBD1, the table's D call, was not compared with the DNA. Germline V lookup: CDR1 SGHTA, CDR2 FQGTGA. The CDR3 is 13 amino acids in total, end residues counted. CDR3 protein: CAGQGTRENQHFC.

The chain joins TRBV9 to TRBJ1-4; D remains unclear. Germline V gene data show CDR1 as SGDLS and CDR2 as YYNGEE. Trimming removed 3 bases at V and 8 bases at J, with 20 bases between. The CDR3 spans 16 residues. CDR3 sequence reads: CASSAIDYPLREKLFF. The CDR3 DNA is TGTGCCAGCAGCGCAATCGACTATCCCCTCAGGGAAAAACTGTTTTTT. Filled out from reference TRBV9 and TRBJ1-4, the complete variable domain reads DSGVTQTPKHLITATGQRVTLRCSPRSGDLSVYWYQQSLDQGLQFLIQYYNGEERAKGNILERFSAQQFPDLHSELNLSSLELGDSALYFCASSAIDYPLREKLFFGSGTQLSVL.

The CDR3 protein is CASSLAGGTDKDEQFF. CDR3 DNA sequence: TGTGCCAGCAGCTTGGCGGGCGGAACCGATAAGGATGAGCAGTTCTTC. This rearrangement joins TRBV7-8 to TRBJ2-1; the D gene is possibly TRBD2 (5 bases). V lost 3 bases to trimming and J lost 8 bases, with 20 bases between them. Germline V gene data show CDR1 as SGHVS and CDR2 as FQNEAQ. CDR3 length: 16 residues.

Comments on this clonotype: A junction boundary mismatches the germline segment, possibly from a read error. This rearrangement joins TRBV19 to TRBJ2-1; 7 bases line up with TRBD2. The germline CDR1 and CDR2 sequences are LNHDA and SQIVND (reference sequence). The CDR3 runs to 16 residues. The chain's CDR3 is CASSIASGGCNDEQFF. CDR3 coding DNA: TGTGCCAGTAGCATAGCTAGCGGAGGGTGCAATGATGAGCAGTTCTTC.

In regard to this clonotype: At one end, the junction sequence differs from germline, possibly due to a read error. The chain has TRBV2 and TRBJ2-4; 9 bases align to TRBD2. This CDR3 is 14 amino acids long. CDR1 SNHLY and CDR2 FYNNEI come from the germline V gene. The CDR3 region is CASSQAGGLNIQYF. CDR3 coding DNA: TGTGCCAGCAGTCAAGCGGGGGGTTTGAACATTCAGTATTTC.

Only one count was recorded for this clonotype. A read error may account for a junction end that differs from germline. The V and J genes are TRBV9 and TRBJ2-1; 9 nucleotides agree with TRBD2. The CDR3 has 16 amino acids. Germline V gene lookup returns CDR1 SGDLS and CDR2 YYNGEE. The CDR3 reads CASSVPLAGAYNKQFF. The CDR3 region has the DNA TGTGCCAGCAGCGTTCCCTTAGCGGGGGCGTACAATAAGCAGTTCTTC. Supplemented by reference TRBV9 and TRBJ2-1, the full variable domain reads DSGVTQTPKHLITATGQRVTLRCSPRSGDLSVYWYQQSLDQGLQFLIQYYNGEERAKGNILERFSAQQFPDLHSELNLSSLELGDSALYFCASSVPLAGAYNKQFFGPGTRLTVL.

This chain links TRBV15 with TRBJ2-5; TRBD2 might be the D (6 bases). With 3 bases removed from V and 3 bases from J, the gap between germline ends came to 11 bases. Germline assignment: CDR1 LNHNV and CDR2 YYDKDF (reference sequence). This CDR3 comprises 14 residues. The CDR3 sequence: CATSSGDFKETQYF. The CDR3 DNA reads TGTGCCACCAGCAGCGGGGACTTCAAAGAGACCCAGTACTTC.

CDR3 loop: CASSLEGAADTEYF. CDR3 DNA sequence: TGTGCCAGCAGCTTAGAGGGAGCAGCCGACACGGAGTATTTT. The chain recombines TRBV11-3 with TRBJ2-3; a possible D gene is TRBD2 (5 bases). Trimming removed 0 bases from V and 13 bases from J, with 17 bases in between. The CDR3 spans 14 residues. CDR1 and CDR2 (germline): SGHNT, YENEEA.

This clonotype came up a few times. The V and J genes are TRBV2 and TRBJ1-6, with TRBD1 as a possible D gene (6 bases). From germline, CDR1 is SNHLY and CDR2 FYNNEI. This CDR3 contains 13 residues. The ends were cut back, 6 bases at V and 7 bases at J, with 10 bases in the middle. CDR3 loop: CASSLGGNSPLHF. The CDR3 nucleotides are TGTGCCAGCAGCCTAGGGGGGAATTCACCCCTCCACTTT. The full variable domain, completed using reference TRBV2 and TRBJ1-6, is EPEVTQTPSHQVTQMGQEVILRCVPISNHLYFYWYRQILGQKVEFLVSFYNNEISEKSEIFDDQFSVERPDGSNFTLKIRSTKLEDSAMYFCASSLGGNSPLHFGNGTRLTVT.

With regard to this clonotype: Likely a read error: the CDR3 ends without its conserved phenylalanine or tryptophan. Because the CDR3's place on the DNA is in doubt, the DNA is left out and the CDR3 is given as listed by TCRdb. This chain uses TRBV7-8 with TRBJ2-1; the table's D call, TRBD1, was not checked against the DNA. The CDR3 length equals 13 residues, ends included. Germline loops: CDR1 SGHVS, CDR2 FQNEAQ. CDR3 sequence reads: CASSLGGSPEKLY.

The rearrangement links TRBV5-1 to TRBJ2-5; D is perhaps TRBD2 (5 bases). Trimming pared 3 bases from V and 7 bases from J, leaving 16 bases between. The CDR3 sequence is 14 residues long. CDR1 and CDR2 from the germline V gene are SGHRS and YFSETQ. The CDR3 region has the DNA TGCGCCAGCAGCTCTGTAACCGGGGTAGGGACCCAGTACTTC. Amino acids: CASSSVTGVGTQYF.

This clonotype was recorded a few times. This may come from a read error, since a much larger clone is one base off. The chain combines TRBV5-6 with TRBJ2-5; D is ambiguous. The CDR3 runs 14 residues. V was pared by 0 bases and J by 2 bases, with 8 bases between. The germline gives CDR1 SGHDT, CDR2 YYEEEE. CDR3 sequence (DNA): TGTGCCAGCAGCTTGGGCAAGGAGCAAGAGACCCAGTACTTC. Translated, it gives CASSLGKEQETQYF.

This clonotype has just one count. The chain has TRBV7-8 and TRBJ2-7; 11 bases agree with TRBD2. Germline V gene data show CDR1 as SGHVS and CDR2 as FQNEAQ. V lost 3 bases, J lost 6 bases, and 7 bases stayed unmatched. The CDR3 sequence is 15 residues long. The CDR3 here is CASSFSGGAMGEQYV. CDR3 bases: TGTGCCAGCAGCTTTAGCGGGGGGGCGATGGGCGAGCAGTACGTC.

About this clonotype itself: This CDR3 fails to terminate in the conserved phenylalanine or tryptophan, so it likely reflects a read error. Because the CDR3's place on the DNA is in doubt, the DNA is left out and the CDR3 is given as listed by TCRdb. The rearrangement joins TRBV7-9 to TRBJ2-5. Both ends counted, the CDR3 spans 13 residues. Germline V gene sequence: CDR1 SEHNR, CDR2 FQNEAQ (reference sequence). The CDR3 spells CASSFRAQETQYS.

For this clonotype: Since the CDR3 does not end with the conserved phenylalanine or tryptophan, this likely comes from a read error. The DNA is omitted, as the CDR3 cannot be located on it reliably, and the CDR3 follows TCRdb's listing. The chain recombines TRBV7-6 with TRBJ1-2. Germline V gene lookup returns CDR1 SGHVS and CDR2 FNYEAQ. The CDR3 extends over 13 residues, inclusive of both ends. CDR3 sequence: CASSLAHAAKETL.

V is TRBV7-8 and J is TRBJ2-6; D gene ambiguous. Trimming stripped 0 bases from V and 16 bases from J, with 22 bases between. Germline assignment: CDR1 SGHVS and CDR2 FQNEAQ. This CDR3 comprises 16 residues. The CDR3 nucleotides are TGTGCCAGCAGCTTAGCGGGAAGCTCCGATGCGCAGTATCTGACTTTC. Translated: CASSLAGSSDAQYLTF.

This clonotype was recorded once. The chain recombines TRBV7-9 with TRBJ1-6; D perhaps matches TRBD1 (5 bases). CDR3 length: 16 amino acids. Deletions cut 5 bases from V and 12 bases from J, with 23 bases between. Germline CDR1 is SEHNR and CDR2 is FQNEAQ (reference sequence). CDR3 loop: CASSADSGSYNEPLHF. CDR3 nucleotides: TGTGCCAGCAGCGCAGACAGCGGCTCCTATAACGAACCCCTCCACTTT.

Details on this clonotype: Without the conserved terminal phenylalanine or tryptophan, this CDR3 likely stems from a read error. The DNA is omitted, as the CDR3 cannot be located on it reliably, and the CDR3 follows TCRdb's listing. This chain connects TRBV7-4 to TRBJ2-4; the table calls TRBD1, which could not be checked here. Germline lookup yields CDR1 SGHVT and CDR2 SQSDAQ. The CDR3 region is 12 residues in length, termini included. CDR3 in amino acids: CASSVLGGFEQV.

In the case of this clonotype: One end of the junction fails to match germline, which may point to a read error. V gene TRBV7-2 combines with J gene TRBJ1-1; TRBD1 is a possible D gene (6 bases). From germline, CDR1 is SGHTA and CDR2 FQGNSA. This CDR3 contains 12 residues. CDR3 protein: CASSLTRGPDMF. In DNA, the CDR3 is TGTGCCAGCAGCTTAACCAGGGGTCCCGATATGTTT. Full variable domain (outside the CDR3, taken from reference TRBV7-2 and TRBJ1-1): GAGVSQSPSNKVTEKGKDVELRCDPISGHTALYWYRQSLGQGLEFLIYFQGNSAPDKSGLPSDRFSAERTGGSVSTLTIQRTQQEDSAVYLCASSLTRGPDMFGQGTRLTVV.

This chain links TRBV7-9 with TRBJ1-2; TRBD1 might be the D (5 bases). Germline lookup yields CDR1 SEHNR and CDR2 FQNEAQ (reference sequence). Trimming took off 3 bases at V and 11 bases at J, with 25 bases between the two ends. This CDR3 comprises 16 residues. The CDR3 sequence: CASSLERDGVVYEYTF. The CDR3 DNA reads as TGTGCCAGCAGCTTGGAAAGGGACGGGGTGGTATATGAGTACACCTTC. Using reference TRBV7-9 and TRBJ1-2 for the parts outside the CDR3, the full variable domain is DTGVSQNPRHKITKRGQNVTFRCDPISEHNRLYWYRQTLGQGPEFLTYFQNEAQLEKSRLLSDRFSAERPKGSFSTLEIQRTEQGDSAMYLCASSLERDGVVYEYTFGSGTRLTVV.

As regards this clonotype: Germline and junction disagree at one end, which may indicate a read error. This chain connects TRBV7-8 to TRBJ2-3, with D maybe TRBD2 (5 bases). The length of the CDR3 is 13 residues. Germline CDR1 is SGHVS and CDR2 is FQNEAQ. CDR3 DNA: TGTGCCAGCGGCTGCGCGGGCGCACATACGAAGTATTTT. This codes for CASGCAGAHTKYF.

This clonotype has only one observation. The V call is TRBV7-3, the J call TRBJ2-5; perhaps TRBD2 as D (5 bases). The CDR3 loop spans 12 amino acids. Germline values: CDR1 SGHTA, CDR2 FQGTGA. V shed 11 bases and J shed 5 bases, with 15 bases lying between them. The CDR3 loop reads CAGRGSRETQYF. CDR3 nucleotides: TGTGCCGGACGCGGGTCAAGGGAGACCCAGTACTTC.

This clonotype has at least ten counts. The V call is TRBV12-3 or TRBV12-4, the J call TRBJ2-5; 10 bases align to TRBD2. V gave up 5 bases and J gave up 4 bases; unmatched junction bases: 22. The CDR3 sequence is 20 residues long. The CDR3 DNA is TGTGCCAGCAGTCTGAGGGGGACTAGCGCGGGGGGGAGAGAGGGAGAGACCCAGTACTTC. Translation gives CASSLRGTSAGGREGETQYF.

The chain links TRBV7-8 to TRBJ1-1, with D unresolved. V lost 2 bases, J lost 2 bases, and 9 bases lay in between. Germline-derived CDR1 and CDR2 are SGHVS and FQNEAQ. This CDR3 comprises 14 residues. The CDR3 is CASSLMGLNTEAFF. CDR3 DNA: TGTGCCAGCAGCTTAATGGGTCTCAACACTGAAGCTTTCTTT.